One and the same sample provided the 24 T cell receptor beta chains below, sequenced in a study of cytomegalovirus exposure and HLA in healthy donors. With 60 Vbeta and 13 Jbeta primers, the PCR was carried out. Assay used: immunoSEQ multiplex PCR; TCRdb lists only in-frame clones, some missing. Of about 44,000 clones in the sample, about 85% were seen once. Sequencing was carried out using PBMCs. Receptor source: a middle-aged woman in good health and CMV-seropositive.

The CDR3 protein is CASTFRGSSGGELFF. CDR3 DNA sequence: TGTGCCAGCACCTTTCGCGGGAGCTCGGGCGGGGAGCTGTTTTTT. The chain employs TRBV9 and TRBJ2-2; TRBD2 matches at 7 bases. The CDR3 covers 15 residues. Per the germline V gene, CDR1 is SGDLS and CDR2 is YYNGEE. V was clipped by 6 bases and J by 7 bases; unmatched bases: 12.

CDR3 sequence reads: CASSLQQGNEQFF. CDR3 nucleotide sequence: TGTGCCAGCAGCCTCCAACAGGGTAATGAGCAGTTCTTC. The V call is TRBV14, the J call TRBJ2-1, with a possible D match to TRBD1 (6 bases). CDR3 length: 13 amino acids. V lost 4 bases and J lost 7, with 11 bases in between. Per the germline V gene, CDR1 is SGHDN and CDR2 is FVKESK.

The CDR3 protein is CASGRAGETQYF. The CDR3 DNA follows: TGTGCCAGCGGGCGGGCGGGAGAGACCCAGTACTTC. The chain employs TRBV27 and TRBJ2-5; weak D call: TRBD2 (5 bases). The CDR3 consists of 12 residues. The germline CDR1 and CDR2 sequences are MNHEY and SMNVEV (reference sequence). Trimming shortened V by 8 bases and J by 4 bases, and 11 bases separated the two germline ends.

V is TRBV28 and J is TRBJ2-7, with D possibly matching TRBD2 (6 bases). V shed 6 bases and J shed 7 bases, with 13 bases lying between them. CDR3 length: 12 residues. Germline assignment: CDR1 MDHEN and CDR2 SYDVKM. The CDR3 here is CASSWDGGEQYF. The CDR3 nucleotides are TGTGCCAGCAGCTGGGACGGGGGAGAGCAGTACTTC.

CDR3 nucleotide sequence: TGTGCCAGCAGTCCGACAAGATACACCGGGGAGCTGTTTTTT. Translated: CASSPTRYTGELFF. The J gene is TRBJ2-2, the V gene TRBV7-9; D not certain. The germline V and J ends were trimmed by 6 bases and 3 bases, with 11 bases remaining between them. This CDR3 has 14 amino acids. The germline gives CDR1 SEHNR, CDR2 FQNEAQ (reference sequence).

The chain couples TRBV6-4 to TRBJ2-1, with TRBD2 identical over 8 bases. V lost 3 bases to trimming and J lost 4 bases; unmatched junction nucleotides: 8. This CDR3 has 16 amino acids. Looked up from germline, CDR1 is MRHNA and CDR2 is SNTAGT. The CDR3 here is CASSEGSGGPYNEQFF. The CDR3 nucleotides read TGTGCCAGCAGTGAGGGCAGCGGGGGTCCATACAATGAGCAGTTCTTC.

The chain is built from TRBV5-8 and TRBJ2-1, with 10 bases fitting TRBD1. The germline CDR1 and CDR2 sequences are SGHTS and YDEGEE. The CDR3 loop spans 15 amino acids. The ends lost 2 bases at V and 7 bases at J; junction bases unmatched: 6. In DNA, the CDR3 is TGTGCCAGCAGCTTAGGACAGGGGGAGAGGAATGAGCAGTTCTTC. This codes for CASSLGQGERNEQFF.

The rearrangement uses TRBV6-5 and TRBJ1-1; D might be TRBD1 (6 bases). The germline V gene encodes CDR1 MNHEY and CDR2 SVGAGI. CDR3 length: 15 amino acids. Between the trimmed V and J ends, which lost 4 bases and 5 bases, there was a span of 17 bases. CDR3 sequence reads: CASSFPGHPRTEAFF. The CDR3 DNA is TGTGCCAGCAGTTTTCCGGGACATCCAAGGACTGAAGCTTTCTTT.

V is TRBV2 and J is TRBJ2-1; 10 bases align to TRBD2. Losses at the gene ends were 6 bases for V and 4 bases for J; bases not matched to a gene: 6. Looked up from germline, CDR1 is SNHLY and CDR2 is FYNNEI. CDR3 length equals 15 residues. CDR3 bases: TGTGCCAGCAGAATCGGGACTAGCGAGTACAATGAGCAGTTCTTC. Its protein is CASRIGTSEYNEQFF.

The V and J genes are TRBV10-3 and TRBJ1-2, with D perhaps TRBD1 (5 bases). This CDR3 region has 14 residues. Trimming pared 6 bases from V and 3 bases from J, leaving 14 bases between. Germline CDR1 ENHRY, CDR2 SYGVKD. The CDR3 bases are TGTGCCATCAGGGGTGCGGGGACCTACTATGGCTACACCTTC. This encodes CAIRGAGTYYGYTF.

V usage is TRBV28 and J usage is TRBJ1-1; 12 nucleotides align to TRBD1. CDR3 length: 16 amino acids. CDR1 and CDR2 (germline): MDHEN, SYDVKM. CDR3 coding DNA: TGTGCAAGCCCGGGACAGGGGGCTGAAAGGAACACTGAAGCTTTCTTT. Translation gives CASPGQGAERNTEAFF.

The chain is built from TRBV6-1 and TRBJ2-1; D is unresolved. V dropped 5 bases and J dropped 2 bases, with 13 bases sitting between them. Germline assignment: CDR1 MNHNS and CDR2 SASEGT. This CDR3 comprises 15 residues. The CDR3 is CASSLHSIPYNEQFF. Here the CDR3 DNA reads TGTGCCAGCAGTCTCCATAGTATCCCCTACAATGAGCAGTTCTTC.

The V gene is TRBV19, the J gene TRBJ2-3; 11 bases match TRBD2. The CDR3 has 14 residues. Germline CDR1 is LNHDA and CDR2 is SQIVND (reference sequence). V lost 7 bases to trimming and J lost 9 bases; unmatched junction nucleotides: 9. The CDR3 DNA reads TGTGCCAGTAACCCCGGGACTAGCGGACGAACGCAGTATTTT. Its protein product is CASNPGTSGRTQYF.

The chain links TRBV4-2 to TRBJ1-2, with 12 bases aligning to TRBD1. Germline trimming cut 9 bases from V and 7 bases from J; bases unmatched to any gene: 12. CDR1 and CDR2 (germline): LGHNA, YNFKEQ. This CDR3 has 15 residues. CDR3 protein: CASFSPGQGASGYTF. In nucleotides, the CDR3 is TGTGCCAGTTTTTCTCCGGGACAGGGGGCGAGTGGCTACACCTTC.

The chain employs TRBV7-3 and TRBJ2-5; 9 bases match TRBD1. This CDR3 region has 13 residues. The V segment lost 5 bases and the J segment 5 bases; nucleotides outside the gene matches: 3. CDR1 is SGHTA and CDR2 is FQGTGA in the germline V gene. CDR3 amino acids: CASSPDRGETQYF. CDR3 DNA sequence: TGTGCCAGCAGCCCCGACAGGGGGGAGACCCAGTACTTC.

Comment on this clone: Within the sample, other DNA sequences also encode this same CDR3. CDR3 DNA: TGTGCCAGCTCACCGACAGGGGACACTGAAGCTTTCTTT. Residues: CASSPTGDTEAFF. The chain joins TRBV18 to TRBJ1-1; 8 bases map to TRBD1. The CDR3 contains 13 residues. Germline V gene data show CDR1 as KGHSH and CDR2 as LQKENI. Losses at the gene ends were 3 bases for V and 3 bases for J; bases not matched to a gene: 0.

This sequence joins TRBV6-5 and TRBJ1-4, with 9 nucleotides matching TRBD1. V dropped 8 bases and J dropped 7; count of bases not matched to a gene: 11. The CDR3 runs to 15 residues. Germline CDR1 reads MNHEY; CDR2 reads SVGAGI. CDR3 protein: CASGVDGTGSEKLFF. CDR3 sequence (DNA): TGTGCCAGCGGGGTTGATGGGACAGGGAGTGAAAAACTGTTTTTT.

The V gene is TRBV28, the J gene TRBJ1-2; D possibly corresponds to TRBD1 (6 bases). The V and J ends lost 6 bases and 5 bases respectively, with 10 bases between them. From germline, CDR1 is MDHEN and CDR2 SYDVKM. The CDR3 runs 12 residues. The CDR3 here is CASSQGYYGYTF. Written as DNA, the CDR3 is TGTGCCAGCAGCCAGGGGTATTATGGCTACACCTTC.

The chain joins TRBV13 to TRBJ1-1; D possibly corresponds to TRBD1 (6 bases). CDR1 and CDR2 (germline): PRHDT, FYEKMQ (reference sequence). V lost 5 bases and J lost 1, with 14 bases in between. This CDR3 is built from 15 residues. The CDR3 reads CASSDQGLANTEAFF. The DNA of the CDR3 is TGTGCCAGCAGCGATCAGGGGCTGGCGAACACTGAAGCTTTCTTT.

The rearrangement uses TRBV29-1 and TRBJ1-1; D remains unclear. Per germline, CDR1 SQVTM and CDR2 ANQGSEA. CDR3 length: 13 residues. In DNA form, the CDR3 reads TGCAGTGTTTACACGGGGAACCGGGCTGAAGCTTTCTTT. This encodes CSVYTGNRAEAFF.

The chain combines TRBV2 with TRBJ1-2, with unresolved D. This CDR3 comprises 14 residues. Per germline, CDR1 SNHLY and CDR2 FYNNEI. V was trimmed by 2 bases and J by 0 bases, leaving 7 bases between them. CDR3 sequence reads: CASSEQFTNYGYTF. CDR3 coding DNA: TGTGCCAGCAGTGAACAGTTCACTAACTATGGCTACACCTTC.

This chain connects TRBV28 to TRBJ2-2; 7 bases are a match to TRBD1. Germline-derived CDR1 and CDR2 are MDHEN and SYDVKM. V shed 4 bases and J 1 base; nucleotides not matched to a gene: 3. There are 15 residues in the CDR3. CDR3 bases: TGTGCCAGCAGTTCGGGACAGATGAACACCGGGGAGCTGTTTTTT. Amino acids: CASSSGQMNTGELFF.

This chain links TRBV5-4 with TRBJ1-3, with D uncertain. Germline CDR1 SGHNT, CDR2 YYREEE (reference sequence). CDR3 length equals 13 residues. V lost 0 bases and J 6 bases, leaving 7 bases between the germline ends. In DNA form, the CDR3 reads TGTGCCAGCAGCTTGGAGGGAGTAAACACCATATATTTT. It yields the protein CASSLEGVNTIYF.

V and J are TRBV2 and TRBJ2-7; D not resolved. The CDR3 is 14 residues long. Germline assignment: CDR1 SNHLY and CDR2 FYNNEI. Trimming cost V 2 bases and J 7 bases, with 15 bases left between them. CDR3 loop: CASSEKGSLREQYF. The CDR3 coding sequence is TGTGCCAGCAGTGAAAAAGGTAGTTTGAGGGAGCAGTACTTC.